This T cell receptor (beta chain) emerged from a study of T cell responses to AZD1222 COVID-19 vaccine. Study-level points and caveats: Clonal diversity was possibly underestimated, and the donors were mostly white British, with more females. Breadth and depth of Spike-specific TCRs rose after two AZD1222 doses.

Clones were sequenced by immunoSEQ multiplex PCR, and TCRdb holds only the in-frame ones, with some missing. The data show about 200,000 clones, under 95% seen once. The CDR3 length is 17 residues. Per germline, CDR1 SGHVS and CDR2 FQNEAQ. V trimming: 5 bases; J trimming: 5 bases; junction bases outside the gene matches: 11. About this clone itself: Its antigen is not identified.

The genes are TRBV7-8 and TRBJ2-3, with 12 bases lining up with TRBD2. Here the sequenced sample was peripheral blood, taken on day 0 of MenACWY control vaccination. This TCR was recovered from an adult in good health. The CDR3: CASSNELAGGRRDTQYF. The CDR3 nucleotides are TGTGCCAGCAGCAACGAACTAGCGGGGGGCCGGAGAGATACGCAGTATTTT.